This T cell receptor (beta chain) was identified during a study of blood T cell repertoires in COVID-19. As for the study in general: PBMCs, B-cell-depleted T cells, or T cells were the source of the cDNA or gDNA that made up the material.

Authors' processing steps: The assay estimated nucleated cells by amplifying reference gene primers. Using immunoSEQ multiplex PCR, the repertoire was profiled, and TCRdb retains in-frame clones only, with some absent. That table is the source of V, J and clone size, and D and trimming were worked out from the DNA. Among about 150,000 clones listed, about 84% were seen once. The CDR3 totals 18 residues. Germline values: CDR1 SGHNT, CDR2 YYREEE (reference sequence). With V trimmed by 0 bases and J by 3 bases, 15 bases remained unmatched. The chain recombines TRBV5-4 with TRBJ2-7; 7 bases agree with TRBD1. The receptor was isolated from a man aged 55 to 70 with active or convalescent COVID-19. Input material: peripheral blood. The CDR3 loop reads CASSLGDRDQITVYEQYF. CDR3 in DNA: TGTGCCAGCAGCTTGGGGGACAGAGATCAGATAACAGTCTACGAGCAGTACTTC. The whole variable domain, filled in from reference TRBV5-4 and TRBJ2-7, reads ETGVTQSPTHLIKTRGQQVTLRCSSQSGHNTVSWYQQALGQGPQFIFQYYREEENGRGNFPPRFSGLQFPNYSSELNVNALELDDSALYLCASSLGDRDQITVYEQYFGPGTRLTVT.